This T cell receptor (beta chain) originates from a study of T cell repertoires in cytomegalovirus infection. The CDR3 is made up of 16 amino acids. Germline V gene lookup returns CDR1 MNHEY and CDR2 SMNVEV (reference sequence). The germline V and J ends were trimmed by 4 bases and 0 bases, with 13 bases remaining between them. TCRdb independently ran MiXCR on the reads; one entry per CDR3 protein. This table holds approximately 990,000 distinct CDR3 sequences, 25% to 40% found once. Concerning this clonotype: Its specificity is unknown.

This clonotype originated in a human donor in good health (CMV status not recorded). Some clones in this sample may be carry-over from other donors' samples. V gene TRBV27 combines with J gene TRBJ1-5; D unclear. The starting material was cultured CD8+ T cells from PBMCs, obtained from culture after CMV antigen stimulation. CDR3 DNA: TGTGCCAGCAGTTCAGAACAAGACTCTAGCAATCAGCCCCAGCATTTT. This encodes CASSSEQDSSNQPQHF.